One and the same sample provided the 24 T cell receptor beta chains below, sequenced in a study of low-dose radiotherapy and immunotherapy resistance in tumors. Covering alpha and beta chains, TRAV- and TRBV-specific primers were used for the first-strand cDNA. TCR amplification involved around 22 PCR cycles with a constant-region primer and V-primer adapter. TCRdb itself ran the reads through MiXCR, one entry per CDR3 protein. The sample has 10,000 to 15,000 distinct CDR3 sequences, roughly 60% seen once. The source of these receptors is a human donor with advanced metastatic prostate, ovarian, gallbladder or colorectal cancer (not recorded which). This table probably holds off-target reads from a library built for another chain.

The rearrangement joins TRBV12-3 or TRBV12-4 to TRBJ2-7; no clear D. Trimming left V 6 bases short and J 6 bases short, with 12 bases between. This CDR3 has 12 amino acids. CDR3: CASRTSAAEQYF. The CDR3 DNA reads TGTGCCAGCAGGACCTCGGCGGCCGAGCAGTACTTC.

This clonotype was seen a few times. CDR3 in amino acids: CASAPPGGHQHF. CDR3 nucleotides: TGTGCCAGCGCACCCCCAGGGGGGCACCAGCATTTT. V usage is TRBV12-3 or TRBV12-4 and J usage is TRBJ1-5, with 7 bases aligning to TRBD1. The CDR3 spans 12 residues. V shed 8 bases and J 12 bases; nucleotides not matched to a gene: 10.

This chain joins TRBV6-2 or TRBV6-3 and TRBJ2-3, with D tentatively TRBD1 (6 bases). CDR3 length: 14 residues. V was cut by 6 bases and J by 9 bases, with 19 bases left in between. Germline CDR1 and CDR2: MNHEY and SVGEGT. The CDR3 spells CASRRTWTEITQYF. The CDR3 DNA reads TGTGCCAGCAGACGAACATGGACAGAGATAACGCAGTATTTT.

J is TRBJ2-3 and V is TRBV29-1, with 8 bases identical to TRBD2. The CDR3 has 14 residues. Trimming cost V 6 bases and J 1 base; bases outside gene matches: 6. Germline CDR1 reads SQVTM; CDR2 reads ANQGSEA. This chain's CDR3 is CSVKPTSGTDTQYF. In nucleotides, the CDR3 is TGCAGCGTCAAGCCGACTAGCGGCACAGATACGCAGTATTTT.

This rearrangement joins TRBV13 to TRBJ1-5; D perhaps matches TRBD1 (6 bases). This CDR3 is 14 amino acids long. The V and J ends lost 2 bases and 6 bases respectively, with 11 bases between them. Germline CDR1 is PRHDT and CDR2 is FYEKMQ (reference sequence). The CDR3 bases are TGTGCCAGCAGCTTACAGGGGTCGGTTCAGCCCCAGCATTTT. This sequence encodes CASSLQGSVQPQHF.

The chain employs TRBV4-2 and TRBJ2-5; D is uncertain. From germline, CDR1 is LGHNA and CDR2 YNFKEQ. The CDR3 sequence is 14 residues long. Trimming left V 1 base short and J 1 base short, with 7 bases between. CDR3 nucleotides: TGTGCCAGCAGCCAAGGGTTTGGCCAAGAGACCCAGTACTTC. As protein: CASSQGFGQETQYF.

The rearrangement uses TRBV4-1 and TRBJ1-1; no definite D call. The CDR3 covers 17 residues. CDR1 is MGHRA, CDR2 YSYEKL, per germline. The V end lost 6 bases, the J end lost 0 bases, and 20 bases lay between the germline ends. Here the CDR3 reads CASRQRPSDGLNTEAFF. The DNA for the CDR3 is TGCGCCAGCAGACAGCGGCCGTCGGACGGATTGAACACTGAAGCTTTCTTT.

The chain carries TRBV10-3 and TRBJ2-1; TRBD1 agrees at 9 bases. V was pared by 11 bases and J by 5 bases, with 7 bases of the junction left unmatched. The germline V gene has CDR1 ENHRY and CDR2 SYGVKD. CDR3 length: 13 amino acids. The CDR3 spells CAVQGAFDNEQFF. The CDR3 DNA is TGTGCCGTACAGGGGGCCTTTGACAATGAGCAGTTCTTC.

This clonotype was detected only once. The CDR3 loop is CASSFRQGAGDTQYF. Written as DNA, the CDR3 is TGTGCCAGCAGCTTTAGACAGGGGGCAGGGGATACGCAGTATTTT. The rearrangement uses TRBV7-2 and TRBJ2-3; 10 nucleotides match TRBD1. After removal of 3 bases from V and 6 bases from J, the junction contained 6 bases not matched to a gene. The CDR3 consists of 15 residues. Germline V gene sequence: CDR1 SGHTA, CDR2 FQGNSA.

This chain uses TRBV18 with TRBJ1-5; TRBD1 matches at 8 bases. Germline V gene lookup returns CDR1 KGHSH and CDR2 LQKENI. The junction had 4 bases not matched to a gene; V was cut back by 6 bases and J by 0 bases. This CDR3 contains 15 residues. The CDR3 DNA reads as TGTGCCAGCTCCCCAGGGGGCTATAGCAATCAGCCCCAGCATTTT. It translates to CASSPGGYSNQPQHF.

V usage is TRBV28 and J usage is TRBJ1-4, with 8 nucleotides matching TRBD1. This CDR3 is built from 18 residues. The germline CDR1 and CDR2 sequences are MDHEN and SYDVKM. The V segment lost 5 bases and the J segment 8 bases; nucleotides outside the gene matches: 19. CDR3 in amino acids: CASSLFRTGQIGLEKLFF. The CDR3 coding sequence is TGTGCCAGCAGTCTTTTTCGGACAGGGCAAATAGGTTTGGAAAAACTGTTTTTT.

The chain couples TRBV10-3 to TRBJ1-1; D is possibly TRBD1 (6 bases). CDR1 and CDR2 from the germline V gene are ENHRY and SYGVKD. Trimming pared 6 bases from V and 5 bases from J, leaving 16 bases between. The CDR3 has 14 residues. The CDR3 coding sequence is TGTGCCATCAGCGACTCGACAGGTGGTACTGAAGCTTTCTTT. Translated: CAISDSTGGTEAFF.

The rearrangement links TRBV7-2 to TRBJ1-1; D remains unclear. The CDR3 length is 13 residues. Trimming cost V 5 bases and J 2 bases, with 9 bases left between them. Looked up from germline, CDR1 is SGHTA and CDR2 is FQGNSA. This CDR3 is CASSSQPNTEAFF. DNA for the CDR3: TGTGCCAGCAGCAGCCAGCCCAACACTGAAGCTTTCTTT.

The CDR3 bases are TGCGCCAGCTCCCTCAGTGGGGGTGAGCAGTTCTTC. Encoded protein: CASSLSGGEQFF. The chain joins TRBV5-1 to TRBJ2-1; perhaps D is TRBD1 or TRBD2 (5 bases each). Trimming took 7 bases from V and 9 from J, leaving 14 bases between them. The germline gives CDR1 SGHRS, CDR2 YFSETQ. This CDR3 spans 12 amino acids.

The chain combines TRBV29-1 with TRBJ2-5; D unresolved. The CDR3 covers 13 residues. Germline-derived CDR1 and CDR2 are SQVTM and ANQGSEA. V lost 2 bases, J lost 3 bases, and 10 bases lay in between. The CDR3 coding sequence is TGCAGCGTTGAAAGGACGGTCGAAGAGACCCAGTACTTC. The encoded protein is CSVERTVEETQYF.

This clonotype has only a few counts. The CDR3 here is CASTTGRANTEAFF. The CDR3 nucleotides read TGTGCCAGCACTACAGGGAGGGCAAACACTGAAGCTTTCTTT. This rearrangement joins TRBV6-8 to TRBJ1-1, with TRBD1 as a possible D gene (6 bases). The CDR3 totals 14 residues. V shed 7 bases and J shed 2 bases, with 14 bases lying between them. Germline-derived CDR1 and CDR2 are MNHGY and SAAAGT.

V gene TRBV2 combines with J gene TRBJ1-2, with 8 bases lining up with TRBD1. Trimming removed 0 bases from V and 4 bases from J; junction bases left unmatched: 4. This CDR3 spans 15 amino acids. Per the germline V gene, CDR1 is SNHLY and CDR2 is FYNNEI. The DNA of the CDR3 is TGTGCCAGCAGTGAAGCAAGGACAGGGTTCTATGGCTACACCTTC. It is translated as CASSEARTGFYGYTF. The entire variable domain, with the rest obtained from reference TRBV2 and TRBJ1-2, is as follows: EPEVTQTPSHQVTQMGQEVILRCVPISNHLYFYWYRQILGQKVEFLVSFYNNEISEKSEIFDDQFSVERPDGSNFTLKIRSTKLEDSAMYFCASSEARTGFYGYTFGSGTRLTVV.

The chain recombines TRBV5-1 with TRBJ2-7; D is ambiguous. Germline V CDR1 and CDR2: SGHRS, YFSETQ. Trimming removed 2 bases from V and 4 bases from J, with 4 bases in between. The CDR3 has 11 residues. CDR3 sequence: CASSFGYEQYF. CDR3 DNA: TGCGCCAGCAGCTTCGGATACGAGCAGTACTTC.

In this sample, this clonotype turned up a few times. The J gene is TRBJ2-6, the V gene TRBV11-2; the D gene is possibly TRBD1 (6 bases). V gave up 8 bases and J gave up 4 bases, with 15 bases separating them. CDR3 length: 15 amino acids. Germline V CDR1 and CDR2: SGHAT, FQNNGV. The CDR3 protein is CASGSQGPGANVLTF. CDR3 in DNA: TGTGCCAGCGGATCCCAGGGGCCCGGGGCCAACGTCCTGACTTTC.

The V call is TRBV6-6, the J call TRBJ1-2, with TRBD1 matching over 9 bases. Germline V CDR1 and CDR2: MNHNY, SVGAGI (reference sequence). J lost 1 base, V lost 6 bases, and 12 bases had no gene match. The CDR3 is made up of 17 amino acids. CDR3 protein: CASSPSGTGTINYGYTF. CDR3 DNA: TGTGCCAGCAGCCCATCCGGGACAGGGACGATTAACTATGGCTACACCTTC.

The chain uses TRBV20-1 and TRBJ2-5, with D possibly matching TRBD1 (5 bases). Trimming shortened V by 7 bases and J by 5 bases, and 14 bases separated the two germline ends. This CDR3 region has 12 residues. Germline CDR1 is DFQATT and CDR2 is SNEGSKA (reference sequence). The CDR3 DNA follows: TGCAGTGTCCCGGCCAGGGCGGAGACCCAGTACTTC. Protein product: CSVPARAETQYF.

This clonotype has only a few counts. J is TRBJ1-1 and V is TRBV28; unclear D gene. The V gene's germline CDR1 is MDHEN and CDR2 SYDVKM. Deletions cut 5 bases from V and 6 bases from J, with 19 bases between. This CDR3 has 15 residues. The CDR3 spells CASSAHSFETPEAFF. The CDR3 DNA sequence: TGTGCCAGCAGTGCCCACTCGTTTGAAACGCCTGAAGCTTTCTTT.

This clonotype was observed once. The chain is built from TRBV7-9 and TRBJ1-5; D gene ambiguous. V was pared by 2 bases and J by 3 bases, with 8 bases between. The germline V gene has CDR1 SEHNR and CDR2 FQNEAQ (reference sequence). The CDR3 loop spans 14 amino acids. As DNA, the CDR3 is TGTGCCAGCAGCTTAATAGGTTACAATCAGCCCCAGCATTTT. Residues: CASSLIGYNQPQHF.

The gene calls are TRBV6-2 or TRBV6-3 and TRBJ2-1; maybe TRBD1 (6 bases). CDR1 MNHEY and CDR2 SVGEGT come from the germline V gene. The CDR3 length is 17 residues. Trimming shortened V by 6 bases and J by 2 bases, and 20 bases separated the two germline ends. DNA for the CDR3: TGTGCCAGCAGAGCCAACCCCACAGGGAACCCCTACAATGAGCAGTTCTTC. It translates to CASRANPTGNPYNEQFF.